This T cell receptor (beta chain) was profiled in a study of identical twins. TCRdb re-derived calls from the 5' RACE reads in MiXCR, one entry per CDR3 protein. Of about 210,000 distinct CDR3 sequences in the sample, over 8% were seen once. The germline gives CDR1 SEHNR, CDR2 FQNEAQ (reference sequence). Trimming removed 3 bases from V and 4 bases from J, with 10 bases in between. This CDR3 spans 14 amino acids. This clonotype was seen more than once but under ten times. Sequenced material: memory (CD45RO+) T cells sorted from blood. J is TRBJ2-4 and V is TRBV7-9, with D unclear. The sequence was obtained from a young woman in good health. CDR3 DNA: TGTGCCAGCAGCTTCTCGACTCTGAAAAACATTCAGTACTTC. It specifies CASSFSTLKNIQYF.